The rows below give T cell receptor beta chains drawn from one sample of a study of preoperative IRX-2 immunotherapy in early breast cancer. Clones were sequenced by immunoSEQ multiplex PCR, and TCRdb holds only the in-frame ones, with some missing. Among roughly 35,000 clones listed, more than 90% were seen once. This sample was gathered from a patient treated with IRX-2 immunotherapy. Receptor source: a human donor with breast cancer. The CDR3 runs from the conserved cysteine through the conserved F or W. A D gene is named only where the DNA matches it firmly. For some rows the clone size is stated as once, few or many, or as a class when expanded; others skip it.

TRBV28	NA	TRBJ1-3	NA	CASSSDRGRSGNTIYF	TGTGCCAGCAGTTCCGACAGAGGTCGCTCTGGAAACACCATATATTTT
TRBV2	NA	TRBJ2-1	NA	CASSVGDEQFF	TGTGCCAGCAGTGTTGGGGATGAGCAGTTCTTC
TRBV1	NA	TRBJ2-3	NA	CTSSPRVAGSTDTQYF	TGCACCAGCAGCCCCCGTGTGGCGGGGAGCACAGATACGCAGTATTTT
TRBV29-1	NA	TRBJ1-1	NA	CSFPLNGGTEAFF	TGCAGCTTCCCCCTAAACGGGGGCACTGAAGCTTTCTTT
TRBV9	TRBD1	TRBJ2-5	NA	CASSAGQSETQYF	TGTGCCAGCAGCGCGGGACAGTCGGAGACCCAGTACTTC
TRBV10-3	TRBD2	TRBJ2-7	NA	CAISEQRGDNEQYF	TGTGCCATCAGTGAGCAGCGGGGGGACAACGAGCAGTACTTC
TRBV5-6	NA	TRBJ2-4	NA	CASRSGVQNIQYF	TGTGCCAGCAGGTCGGGGGTCCAAAACATTCAGTACTTC
TRBV5-1	NA	TRBJ2-2	NA	CASSKSVTNTGELFF	TGCGCCAGCAGCAAGTCGGTAACGAACACCGGGGAGCTGTTTTTT
TRBV6-4	TRBD2	TRBJ2-3	NA	CASSDARGSTDTQYF	TGTGCCAGCAGTGACGCGCGGGGGAGCACAGATACGCAGTATTTT
TRBV28	TRBD2	TRBJ2-2	once	CATDKAGDTGELFF	TGTGCCACCGATAAGGCGGGAGACACCGGGGAGCTGTTTTTT
TRBV10-3	TRBD1	TRBJ1-2	NA	CAISGRTGEKGGYTF	TGTGCCATCAGTGGGAGGACAGGGGAGAAGGGTGGCTACACCTTC
TRBV19	NA	TRBJ2-5	NA	CASSGGREVETQYF	TGTGCCAGTAGTGGAGGCAGGGAGGTAGAGACCCAGTACTTC
TRBV27	NA	TRBJ2-7	NA	CASSLSGILAYEQYF	TGTGCCAGCAGTTTATCGGGTATTCTTGCCTACGAGCAGTACTTC
TRBV6-1	NA	TRBJ1-5	NA	CASSARDSNQPQHF	TGTGCCAGCAGTGCGCGGGATAGCAATCAGCCCCAGCATTTT
TRBV9	TRBD2	TRBJ2-2	NA	CASSPRTSGSSGGELFF	TGTGCCAGCAGCCCCCGGACTAGCGGGAGTTCTGGCGGGGAGCTGTTTTTT
TRBV30	TRBD2	TRBJ2-5	NA	CAWRNPGGGETQYF	TGTGCCTGGAGGAATCCCGGGGGAGGGGAGACCCAGTACTTC
TRBV4-2	NA	TRBJ2-7	once	CASSQARQSSYEQYF	TGTGCCAGCAGCCAAGCAAGACAGAGCTCCTACGAGCAGTACTTC
TRBV11-3	TRBD2	TRBJ2-3	NA	CASSLGTSGGVLDTQYF	TGTGCCAGCAGCTTGGGGACTAGCGGGGGGGTTCTGGATACGCAGTATTTT
TRBV11-3	TRBD2	TRBJ2-7	NA	CASSRTSGSYEQYF	TGTGCCAGCAGTCGGACTAGCGGGAGCTACGAGCAGTACTTC
TRBV4-1	NA	TRBJ1-2	NA	CASSQVGGYYGYTF	TGCGCCAGCAGCCAAGTCGGCGGCTATTATGGCTACACCTTC
TRBV9	NA	TRBJ1-4	NA	CASSVQGSTNEKLFF	TGTGCCAGCAGCGTTCAGGGATCCACTAATGAAAAACTGTTTTTT
TRBV21-1	NA	TRBJ1-5	NA	CASFRDSDGHQPQHF	TGTGCCAGTTTCCGGGACAGTGACGGTCATCAGCCCCAGCATTTT
TRBV18	NA	TRBJ1-6	few	CASSPRRENSPLHF	TGTGCCAGCTCACCACGTCGGGAGAATTCACCCCTCCACTTT
TRBV5-1	TRBD2	TRBJ2-1	NA	CASSPREIGRQFF	TGCGCCAGCAGCCCGCGGGAGATCGGGCGGCAGTTCTTC
TRBV7-8	NA	TRBJ1-1	NA	CASSLGRSEAFF	TGTGCCAGCAGCTTAGGGAGGTCTGAAGCTTTCTTT
TRBV29-1	NA	TRBJ2-1	NA	CSVEHRGPAYNEQFF	TGCAGCGTTGAACACCGGGGACCCGCCTACAATGAGCAGTTCTTC
TRBV5-1	NA	TRBJ2-4	NA	CASSLGGGNIQYF	TGCGCCAGCAGCTTAGGGGGGGGGAACATTCAGTACTTC
TRBV6-5	NA	TRBJ2-5	NA	CASSYLHLSETQYF	TGTGCCAGCAGTTATCTCCACCTATCGGAGACCCAGTACTTC
TRBV11-3	NA	TRBJ2-7	NA	CASSLLGGATYEQYF	TGTGCCAGCAGCTTATTGGGGGGAGCAACCTACGAGCAGTACTTC
TRBV19	NA	TRBJ1-2	NA	CASSIKRANYGYTF	TGTGCCAGTAGTATAAAGAGGGCTAACTATGGCTACACCTTC
TRBV25-1	NA	TRBJ2-1	NA	CASSERGSDNEQFF	TGTGCCAGCAGTGAAAGGGGTTCAGACAATGAGCAGTTCTTC
TRBV4-2	NA	TRBJ2-2	NA	CASSVGGELFF	TGTGCCAGCAGTGTAGGGGGGGAGCTGTTTTTT
TRBV7-3	TRBD1	TRBJ1-2	NA	CASSLSPVKKGADYGYTF	TGTGCCAGCAGCTTAAGCCCGGTCAAGAAGGGGGCGGACTATGGCTACACCTTC
TRBV20-1	NA	TRBJ2-5	NA	CSARGQKTQYF	TGCAGTGCTAGGGGCCAGAAGACCCAGTACTTC
TRBV6-1	NA	TRBJ2-1	NA	CASSLQFF	TGTGCCAGCAGCTTACAGTTCTTC
TRBV7-6	NA	TRBJ2-7	NA	CASSPPLDSHEQYF	TGTGCCAGCAGCCCCCCCCTTGACAGCCACGAGCAGTACTTC
TRBV21-1	NA	TRBJ2-1	NA	CASSTAKRSNNEQFF	TGTGCCAGCAGCACTGCCAAGCGGTCAAACAATGAGCAGTTCTTC
TRBV6-1	TRBD2	TRBJ2-7	NA	CASSEAFGLASEQYF	TGTGCCAGCAGTGAAGCTTTCGGACTAGCGAGCGAGCAGTACTTC
TRBV19	NA	TRBJ2-2	NA	CASSWGRMNTGELFF	TGTGCCAGTAGTTGGGGACGGATGAACACCGGGGAGCTGTTTTTT
TRBV18	TRBD1	TRBJ1-3	NA	CASSPRTGYGNTIYF	TGTGCCAGCTCACCACGGACAGGGTACGGAAACACCATATATTTT
TRBV11-3	NA	TRBJ2-3	NA	CASSLGQSTDTQYF	TGTGCCAGCAGCTTAGGCCAGAGCACAGATACGCAGTATTTT
TRBV30	NA	TRBJ2-3	NA	CASRGVGTDTQYF	TGTGCCAGCAGGGGGGTCGGTACAGATACGCAGTATTTT
TRBV7-8	NA	TRBJ2-1	NA	CASSFRSNEQFF	TGTGCCAGCAGCTTCCGCAGCAATGAGCAGTTCTTC
TRBV11-3	NA	TRBJ2-7	NA	CASSSPPIYEQYF	TGTGCCAGCAGCTCTCCACCCATCTACGAGCAGTACTTC
TRBV6-5	TRBD1	TRBJ2-5	once	CASRQNNRGETQYF	TGTGCCAGCAGACAGAACAACAGGGGAGAGACCCAGTACTTC
TRBV7-2	TRBD2	TRBJ2-2	NA	CASSFGGGGYTGELFF	TGTGCCAGCAGCTTTGGCGGGGGGGGTTACACCGGGGAGCTGTTTTTT
TRBV11-3	NA	TRBJ1-6	NA	CASSQNSGSPLHF	TGTGCCAGCAGCCAAAACTCAGGGTCACCCCTCCACTTT
TRBV9	TRBD2	TRBJ2-3	few	CASSGIAGVDTQYF	TGTGCCAGCAGCGGGATAGCGGGGGTTGATACGCAGTATTTT
TRBV28	TRBD2	TRBJ2-1	NA	CASSLNAPRTSGYNEQFF	TGTGCCAGCAGTTTAAACGCACCCAGGACTAGCGGCTACAATGAGCAGTTCTTC
TRBV7-2	TRBD2	TRBJ2-1	NA	CASTERYLAGGYNEQFF	TGTGCCAGCACCGAAAGGTACCTAGCGGGGGGCTACAATGAGCAGTTCTTC
TRBV5-4	TRBD1	TRBJ1-4	NA	CASSRSGGGTNEKLFF	TGTGCCAGCAGCCGATCAGGGGGAGGTACTAATGAAAAACTGTTTTTT
TRBV6-5	NA	TRBJ1-2	NA	CASSYGGGQVRGGYTF	TGTGCCAGCAGTTACGGAGGGGGGCAAGTTCGAGGCGGCTACACCTTC
TRBV11-1	NA	TRBJ2-7	once	CASSLLDIYEQYF	TGTGCCAGCAGCTTATTGGATATCTACGAGCAGTACTTC
TRBV18	NA	TRBJ2-7	few	CASSPTQSPQGEQYF	TGTGCCAGCTCACCAACCCAGTCGCCCCAGGGGGAGCAGTACTTC
TRBV18	TRBD1	TRBJ1-2	NA	CASSSGTGIGYTF	TGTGCCAGCTCGTCCGGGACAGGGATCGGCTACACCTTC
TRBV27	NA	TRBJ1-5	NA	CASSLTSSNQPQHF	TGTGCCAGCAGTTTAACGAGTAGCAATCAGCCCCAGCATTTT
TRBV2	NA	TRBJ2-2	NA	CASRDTIITGELFF	TGTGCCAGCAGGGACACTATTATCACCGGGGAGCTGTTTTTT